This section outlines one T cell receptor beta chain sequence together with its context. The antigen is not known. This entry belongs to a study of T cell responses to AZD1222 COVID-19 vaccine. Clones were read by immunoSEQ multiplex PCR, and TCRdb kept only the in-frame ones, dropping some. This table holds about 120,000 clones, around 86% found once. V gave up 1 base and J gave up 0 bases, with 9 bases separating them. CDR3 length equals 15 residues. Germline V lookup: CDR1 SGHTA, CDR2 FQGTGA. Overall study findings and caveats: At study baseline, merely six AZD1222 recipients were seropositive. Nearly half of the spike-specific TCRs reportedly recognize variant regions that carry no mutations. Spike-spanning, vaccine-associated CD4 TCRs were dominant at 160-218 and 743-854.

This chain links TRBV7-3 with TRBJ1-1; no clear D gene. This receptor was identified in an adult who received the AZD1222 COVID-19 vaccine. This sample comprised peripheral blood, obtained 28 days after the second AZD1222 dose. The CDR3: CASSLIGGLNTEAFF. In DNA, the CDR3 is TGTGCCAGCAGCTTAATAGGCGGATTGAACACTGAAGCTTTCTTT.